This is a list of T cell receptor beta chains from one sample in a study of T cell repertoires in cytomegalovirus infection. TCRdb re-called the reads with MiXCR, one entry per CDR3 protein. Here the sample spans about 200,000 distinct CDR3 sequences, 7.5% to 10% being singletons. The sequenced material came from PBMCs. The receptors come from a human donor in good health (CMV status not recorded). Some clones in this sample may be carry-over from other donors' samples. CDR3s include the opening cysteine and the closing phenylalanine or tryptophan. D genes are given only for firm matches. Clone size is given as how often the clone was seen (once, few, many) or a class if it is expanded.

d_call,j_call,v_call,clone_size,cdr3_nt,cdr3_aa
TRBD1,TRBJ1-2,TRBV5-6,few,TGTGCCAGCAGCTCCGACAGGGGGCCCTCCCACTATGGCTACACCTTC,CASSSDRGPSHYGYTF
TRBD2,TRBJ2-3,TRBV7-2,many,TGTGCCAGCAGCTGGTGGACTAGCGGGAGGTCAGATACGCAGTATTTT,CASSWWTSGRSDTQYF
NA,TRBJ1-5,TRBV7-2,many,TGTGCCAGCAGCTTAGTAGGAGGGGCCAATCAGCCCCAGCATTTT,CASSLVGGANQPQHF
NA,TRBJ1-3,TRBV10-3,many,TGTGCCATCAGTGAACCCTCTGGAAACACCATATATTTT,CAISEPSGNTIYF
TRBD2,TRBJ2-2,TRBV19,few,TGTGCCAGTAGTATAAGCCTAGCGGGGGGAAGATCGAACACCGGGGAGCTGTTTTTT,CASSISLAGGRSNTGELFF
NA,TRBJ1-2,TRBV6-2/TRBV6-3,many,TGTGCCAGCAGTTACCCTGGGACCGCGCTTAGCGGCTACACCTTC,CASSYPGTALSGYTF
NA,TRBJ2-1,TRBV7-9,many,TGTGCCAGTCAGGGGTCGGCACAACCGTGGAATGAGCAGTTCTTC,CASQGSAQPWNEQFF
TRBD2,TRBJ2-1,TRBV12-3/TRBV12-4,many,TGTGCCAGCAGTTTCGAGCGGGACCGAACCTACAATGAGCAGTTCTTC,CASSFERDRTYNEQFF
NA,TRBJ2-3,TRBV10-3,many,TGTGCCATCAGTGTTGCAGCGGACACAGATACGCAGTATTTT,CAISVAADTDTQYF
NA,TRBJ1-1,TRBV7-9,many,TGTGCCAGCAGCTTATTCTCTTCGGGTATCACTGAAGCTTTCTTT,CASSLFSSGITEAFF
NA,TRBJ2-3,TRBV12-3/TRBV12-4,many,TGTGCCAGCAGTTTGGGGGACTTGTCAACCACAGATACGCAGTATTTT,CASSLGDLSTTDTQYF
TRBD1,TRBJ1-1,TRBV6-1,few,TGTGCCAGCAGGGAAACAGGGGCGGGCTCTGAAGCTTTCTTT,CASRETGAGSEAFF